This entry concerns a single TCR beta chain. This clone's antigen is unknown. No base qualities exist here, and no much larger clone lies one base off it. TCR beta VDJ combination and CDR3 sequence profiling used genomic DNA as the template. An Illumina HiSeq 2000 was the platform used for TCR repertoire sequencing. The authors' analysis ran thus. TRBV/TRBJ rearrangement plots, CDR3 size and DJ length profiles, and Simpson's diversity index were used to assess repertoires. Whichever DNA sequence was most abundant in the deep sequencing data was defined as the immunodominant clone. CDR3 amino acid sequences were checked for sharing across subjects and were also compared against the VDJdb database and published repertoires. TCRdb reran the public reads through fastp at Q25 and MiXCR, keeping productive beta chains. Rows matching on CDR3 protein sequence are summarized as one entry with the most common DNA and genes. In this record, the V and J calls reflect TCRdb's handling and not the investigators' own analysis. Counted in this sample were about 130,000 distinct CDR3 sequences; around 48% of them appeared once. The ten largest clones represent 2% to 3% of the sample.

From the cysteine through the phenylalanine, the CDR3 covers 15 amino acids. Only the CDR3 part of the read is kept: 45 bases, read in frame from the first base. The junction shows trimming of 4 bases on V and 8 bases on J, and the gene matches do not reach 11 bases of it. The CDR1 and CDR2 encoded by the germline V gene (reference sequence) are DFQATT and SNEGSKA. These data come from a study of CD8+CD57+ T cells in acquired aplastic anemia (dated by TCRdb to 2016 to 2019). Background on the whole study: On average, sorted CD4+ and CD8+ cells yielded roughly 3.4 ug of extracted DNA, with a range of roughly 0.18 to 30 ug. Mean read counts for healthy donor samples were 8.5 million to 10.8 million for CD4+ cells and roughly 12 million for CD8+ cells.

In this study, sorted CD4+ and CD8+ T cells from the blood of healthy subjects and of severe aplastic anemia patients had their TCR repertoires deep-sequenced. Ficoll-Paque density gradient centrifugation was used to isolate peripheral blood mononuclear cells. Before DNA was extracted, CD4+ and CD8+ T cells were sorted using either FACS or magnetic beads. Overall results and qualifications from the work: Although twenty-nine CD8+ CDR3 sequences were shared by patients and controls, these sequences appeared highly expressed in patients and within the immunodominant clones of patients. Between patients and healthy controls, no significant difference in CD8+ Simpson's diversity was found (P=0.060).

This sequence originates from a human donor in good health, serving as a control. The source material was sorted CD4+, CD8+, or CD8+CD57+ T cells (not recorded which) from PBMCs. The receptor chain draws on TRBV20-1 and TRBJ1-4; TRBD1 aligns with 9 central bases. The DNA is as follows: TGCAGTGCTAACTCCCCGGGACAGGGAGAAGAAAAACTGTTTTTT. Its translation reads: CSANSPGQGEEKLFF.